These T cell receptor beta chains were read from a single sample in a study of monozygotic twins with inflammatory bowel disease. For each CDR3 protein, TCRdb gives one entry from its re-call of the 5' RACE reads, without DNA. The listing contains fewer than 400,000 distinct CDR3 sequences. The sequencing sample was made of blood. The receptors come from a human donor with ulcerative colitis or Crohn's disease, or a healthy co-twin of an affected twin (not recorded which). Each CDR3 is given with its conserved first and last residue.

CASSGQEGSYEQYF,TRBV27,TRBJ2-7
CASSLKQGSGTEAFF,TRBV3-1,TRBJ1-1
CASGQGLYEQYF,TRBV7-9,TRBJ2-7
CASSHPDSGGTEAFF,TRBV4-3,TRBJ1-1
CATSALGYGYTF,TRBV24-1,TRBJ1-2
CSARDRRKNTGELFF,TRBV20-1,TRBJ2-2
CASINDRGGEQFF,TRBV6-1,TRBJ2-1
CASSLLLGSSTDTQYF,TRBV7-2,TRBJ2-3
CASSLQKETQYF,TRBV7-7,TRBJ2-5
CASSQVMGNQPQHF,TRBV4-3,TRBJ1-5
CASSGSGAQRDTQYF,TRBV9,TRBJ2-3
CASSMTGYSDTQYF,TRBV9,TRBJ2-3
CASSQNPTGPDTQYF,TRBV4-3,TRBJ2-3
CASRSSRAPNTEAFF,TRBV27,TRBJ1-1
CASSSLGTGGAKGFF,TRBV7-9,TRBJ2-1
CSVETGPSTDTQYF,TRBV29-1,TRBJ2-3
CASSKGAGGIQPQHF,TRBV19,TRBJ1-5
CASSLRAGVDYGYTF,TRBV7-3,TRBJ1-2
CASSAQGGSYNSPLHF,TRBV12-3/TRBV12-4,TRBJ1-6
CASSGRDQRSYNEQFF,TRBV7-2,TRBJ2-1
CASSLAPDRFQPQHF,TRBV7-2,TRBJ1-5
CASSYYVPGRIYGYTF,TRBV6-5,TRBJ1-2
CASSDRPGRGTFNEQFF,TRBV9,TRBJ2-1
CASRNRGPNAEAFF,TRBV5-6,TRBJ1-1
CSAAGAWGEQYF,TRBV20-1,TRBJ2-7
CSAKGTSGYNEQFF,TRBV20-1,TRBJ2-1
CSVEGSSNYGYTF,TRBV29-1,TRBJ1-2
CSVEAISSYNEQFF,TRBV20-1,TRBJ2-1
CASSFLGQLQPQHF,TRBV12-3/TRBV12-4,TRBJ1-5
CASSPRSGNSPLHF,TRBV7-2,TRBJ1-6
CASSAEGKDTGELFF,TRBV9,TRBJ2-2
CASSQGASSMFF,TRBV3-1,TRBJ2-1
CASTQDVDTEAFF,TRBV25-1,TRBJ1-1
CSASSRSGGPTDTQYF,TRBV20-1,TRBJ2-3
CASRPLGGIQYF,TRBV5-1,TRBJ2-4
CASSQDNRESPLHF,TRBV4-2,TRBJ1-6
CASSQESGDVQFF,TRBV4-3,TRBJ2-1
CASSVQISYEQYF,TRBV10-1,TRBJ2-7
CASRKQGNGEKLFF,TRBV6-2/TRBV6-3,TRBJ1-4
CASSQLGFADSPLHF,TRBV4-3,TRBJ1-6
CASSGGRLNTEAFF,TRBV7-2,TRBJ1-1
CASSSQDGLLHF,TRBV5-1,TRBJ1-5
CASSPVQGPGELFF,TRBV5-1,TRBJ2-2
CASSPSLGVWEQFF,TRBV7-9,TRBJ2-1
CASSPLGGHRVRTKGPMNTEAFF,TRBV5-1,TRBJ1-1
CSARDPPGATNYGYTF,TRBV20-1,TRBJ1-2
CASSSPEGWEQYF,TRBV5-1,TRBJ2-7
CASSQDGERGYTF,TRBV4-2,TRBJ1-2
CASSLPMDEQYF,TRBV5-1,TRBJ2-7
CASSLGGNVETQYF,TRBV7-3,TRBJ2-5
CASSIMAGNTQYF,TRBV7-3,TRBJ2-3